A selection of T cell receptor beta chains follows, all from one sample in a study of blood T cell repertoires in COVID-19. Method: immunoSEQ multiplex PCR; TCRdb's copy keeps in-frame clones and lacks some. The sample holds more than 65,000 clones; around 88% are singletons and the top ten take around 5%. The sample comprised peripheral blood. The origin of the receptors is a woman aged 80 or older with active or convalescent COVID-19. CDR3s include the opening cysteine and the closing phenylalanine or tryptophan.

V gene	CDR3 length	J gene	CDR3 protein
TRBV5-1	15	TRBJ2-2	CASSRGTGDTGELFF
TRBV7-2	16	TRBJ2-1	CASNQVGGRLYNEQFF
TRBV27	15	TRBJ2-7	CASSLSIAGSYEQYF
TRBV7-9	13	TRBJ2-7	CASSFDSSYEQYF
TRBV13	16	TRBJ2-2	CASSYLAGGPPGELFF
TRBV10-2	16	TRBJ2-7	CASSGGLAGVGYEQYF
TRBV3-1/TRBV3-2	14	TRBJ1-5	CASSLSTGSQPQHF
TRBV13	19	TRBJ2-7	CASSSLRRPLAGGPDEQYF
TRBV18	17	TRBJ2-1	CASSPGSSALSYNEQFF
TRBV3-1/TRBV3-2	16	TRBJ1-3	CASRPTATISGNTIYF
TRBV19	15	TRBJ1-1	CASSPGTGAGTEAFF
TRBV5-5	13	TRBJ2-3	CASSAPPGLLQYF
TRBV28	15	TRBJ1-2	CASTMAGTGGYGYTF
TRBV15	20	TRBJ2-7	CATSRDYRIGSGRLSYEQYF
TRBV20-1	10	TRBJ2-5	CSAIVKTQYF
TRBV7-9	17	TRBJ2-3	CASSSLGGRDYTDTQYF